This TCR beta chain derives from a study of cytomegalovirus exposure and HLA in healthy donors. Use of 60 Vbeta and 13 Jbeta primers characterized the PCR. Profiling relied on immunoSEQ multiplex PCR, and the TCRdb table lists in-frame clones only, not all of them. Altogether 210,000 or so clones are present, around 83% being singletons, with the ten largest covering just over 1.4%. The CDR3 extends over 15 amino acids. The V gene's germline CDR1 is SGHKS and CDR2 YYEKEE (reference sequence). The J segment lost 7 bases and the V segment lost 4 bases, leaving 9 bases of the junction unmatched. Donors consisted of healthy bone marrow donors.

This sequence joins TRBV5-5 and TRBJ1-5; 9 bases match TRBD1. This receptor was obtained from a girl aged 10-17 years in good health and CMV-seronegative. The sample comprised PBMCs. The CDR3 bases are TGTGCCAGCAGCCCACGACAGGGGGTAGCGCAGCCCCAGCATTTT. Its protein product is CASSPRQGVAQPQHF.